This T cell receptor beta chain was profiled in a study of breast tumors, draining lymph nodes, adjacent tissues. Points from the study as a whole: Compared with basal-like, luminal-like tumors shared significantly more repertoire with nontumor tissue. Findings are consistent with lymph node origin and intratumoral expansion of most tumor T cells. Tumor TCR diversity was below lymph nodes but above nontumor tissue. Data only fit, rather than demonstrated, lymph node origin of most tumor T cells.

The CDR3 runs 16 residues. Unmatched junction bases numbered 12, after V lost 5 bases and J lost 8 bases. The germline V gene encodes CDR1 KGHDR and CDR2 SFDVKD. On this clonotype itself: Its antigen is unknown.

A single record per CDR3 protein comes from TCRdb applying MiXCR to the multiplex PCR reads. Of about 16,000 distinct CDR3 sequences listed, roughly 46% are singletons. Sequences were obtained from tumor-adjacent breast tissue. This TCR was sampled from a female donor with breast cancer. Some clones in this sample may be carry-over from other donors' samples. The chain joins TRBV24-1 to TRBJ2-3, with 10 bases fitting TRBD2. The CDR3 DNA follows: TGTGCCACCAGTGTAGGGAGCGGGGGGGCCGTAGGTACGCAGTATTTT. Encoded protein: CATSVGSGGAVGTQYF.